A single sample gave rise to the 26 T cell receptor beta chains below, sequenced in a study of beta chain features in type 1 diabetes (dated by TCRdb to the late 2010s). The library was generated by the immunoSEQ multiplex PCR assay. The entire isolated RNA was reverse transcribed using the High Capacity cDNA Reverse Transcription Kit, and thus expressed TCRB transcripts were sequenced. Here the immuneACCESS table is served through TCRdb, limited to in-frame sequences with V and J called. Missing clones are a known gap in these copies; in checked studies unresolved V genes cover under half, and the rest lacks a known reason. This sample comprises fewer than 45,000 clones, around 64% of them detected only once. The top ten hold 2% to 2.5% of the sample. Sequencing used Tregs from blood. The cell subset or site label of this sample denotes: regulatory CD4+ T cells. These TCRs come from a woman in her twenties or thirties in good health.

The genes are TRBV28 and TRBJ2-1; D is possibly TRBD2 (6 bases). Germline CDR1 is MDHEN and CDR2 is SYDVKM. V lost 6 bases to trimming and J lost 2 bases, with 14 bases between them. CDR3 length: 15 residues. Here the CDR3 DNA reads TGTGCCAGCAGCTGGGGTAGCGGCCCCTACAATGAGCAGTTCTTC. Translating it yields CASSWGSGPYNEQFF.

This clone showed up just a few times. DNA of the CDR3: TGCAGCGTAAACAGGGGGCCTGGCTATGGCTACACCTTC. Translated, it gives CSVNRGPGYGYTF. The rearrangement links TRBV29-1 to TRBJ1-2; TRBD1 matches at 9 bases. There are 13 residues in the CDR3. Per the germline V gene, CDR1 is SQVTM and CDR2 is ANQGSEA. After removal of 6 bases from V and 4 bases from J, the junction contained 6 bases not matched to a gene.

The chain couples TRBV9 to TRBJ2-1; perhaps TRBD2 as D (5 bases). The germline CDR1 and CDR2 sequences are SGDLS and YYNGEE. The CDR3 runs 15 residues. Trimming removed 4 bases from V and 2 bases from J, with 13 bases in between. CDR3 region: CASSPAAGAYNEQFF. CDR3 bases: TGTGCCAGCAGCCCCGCCGCGGGTGCCTACAATGAGCAGTTCTTC.

CDR3 sequence reads: CASSRQPLTSGIQETQYF. The CDR3 bases are TGTGCCAGCAGCCGACAACCATTGACTAGCGGGATCCAAGAGACCCAGTACTTC. The chain uses TRBV2 and TRBJ2-5, with 11 bases fitting TRBD2. The length of the CDR3 is 18 residues. J was trimmed by 1 base and V by 6 bases; bases with no gene match: 13. CDR1 and CDR2 (germline): SNHLY, FYNNEI.

This sequence joins TRBV28 and TRBJ2-7; 8 nucleotides agree with TRBD2. The V gene end was trimmed by 5 bases and the J gene end by 1 base; junction bases not matched to a gene: 4. The CDR3 spans 14 residues. Germline CDR1 is MDHEN and CDR2 is SYDVKM. CDR3 amino acids: CASSIAGRSYEQYF. The CDR3 DNA follows: TGTGCCAGCAGTATAGCGGGAAGGTCCTACGAGCAGTACTTC.

The rearrangement uses TRBV7-2 and TRBJ2-6; D is ambiguous. The CDR3 has 14 amino acids. The V gene lost 4 bases and the J gene lost 3 bases, with 7 bases spanning the gap. CDR1 and CDR2 from the germline V gene are SGHTA and FQGNSA. CDR3 DNA: TGTGCCAGCAGCTCCCTGTATGGGGCCAACGTCCTGACTTTC. Encoded protein: CASSSLYGANVLTF.

The chain carries TRBV7-2 and TRBJ1-5; a weak D match, TRBD1 (6 bases). The germline gives CDR1 SGHTA, CDR2 FQGNSA. Trimming removed 6 bases at V and 3 bases at J, with 18 bases between. This CDR3 has 16 amino acids. The CDR3 loop reads CASSLTRTVPNQPQHF. In DNA, the CDR3 is TGTGCCAGCAGTCTAACACGGACAGTGCCCAATCAGCCCCAGCATTTT.

This clone was counted a few times. In DNA form, the CDR3 reads TGTGCCAGCTCACCACCACAGGGCCCTTTGGAAGAGACCCAGTACTTC. This encodes CASSPPQGPLEETQYF. This chain links TRBV18 with TRBJ2-5; maybe TRBD1 (6 bases). The CDR3 sequence is 16 residues long. Germline V gives CDR1 KGHSH, CDR2 LQKENI. V lost 0 bases to trimming and J lost 3 bases, with 14 bases between them. Full variable domain (missing parts from reference TRBV18 and TRBJ2-5): NAGVMQNPRHLVRRRGQEARLRCSPMKGHSHVYWYRQLPEEGLKFMVYLQKENIIDESGMPKERFSAEFPKEGPSILRIQQVVRGDSAAYFCASSPPQGPLEETQYFGPGTRLLVL.

The gene calls are TRBV9 and TRBJ2-3, with 8 positions matching TRBD1. The V segment lost 5 bases and the J segment 2 bases; nucleotides outside the gene matches: 7. The CDR3 consists of 15 residues. Germline assignment: CDR1 SGDLS and CDR2 YYNGEE. The CDR3 coding sequence is TGTGCCAGCAGTAAAGGACAGGGTTTCACAGATACGCAGTATTTT. Encoded protein: CASSKGQGFTDTQYF.

This clone has just a few counts. The J gene is TRBJ2-5, the V gene TRBV7-9; no reliable D call. The DNA end lines up better with TRBJ2-7; the J call may be wrong. Germline CDR1 and CDR2: SEHNR and FQNEAQ (reference sequence). The CDR3 consists of 12 residues. The CDR3 here is CASSGSLIEQYF. In DNA form, the CDR3 reads TGTGCCAGCAGCGGTAGTTTAATCGAGCAGTACTTC.

This clone was counted between two and nine times. The rearrangement uses TRBV7-2 and TRBJ2-5, with D hard to call. TRBJ2-7 matches the DNA end more closely, so the J call is doubtful. Germline CDR1 is SGHTA and CDR2 is FQGNSA. The CDR3 contains 12 residues. CDR3 loop: CASSPYSYEQYF. The CDR3 DNA reads as TGTGCCAGCAGCCCATACTCCTACGAGCAGTACTTC.

The CDR3 coding sequence is TGCGCCAGCAGCTTGGTCGTCGGCTACGAGCAGTACTTC. Translated, it gives CASSLVVGYEQYF. This rearrangement joins TRBV5-1 to TRBJ2-7; D is unresolved. Germline values: CDR1 SGHRS, CDR2 YFSETQ. The V end lost 0 bases, the J end lost 3 bases, and 7 bases lay between the germline ends. This CDR3 has 13 amino acids.

The chain employs TRBV9 and TRBJ2-5; TRBD2 might be the D (5 bases). The V and J ends lost 3 bases and 5 bases respectively, with 20 bases between them. Germline assignment: CDR1 SGDLS and CDR2 YYNGEE. CDR3 length: 16 amino acids. This chain's CDR3 is CASSAEAGVGLETQYF. The CDR3 DNA reads TGTGCCAGCAGCGCGGAGGCTGGCGTTGGCCTGGAGACCCAGTACTTC. Using reference TRBV9 and TRBJ2-5 for the parts outside the CDR3, the full variable domain is DSGVTQTPKHLITATGQRVTLRCSPRSGDLSVYWYQQSLDQGLQFLIQYYNGEERAKGNILERFSAQQFPDLHSELNLSSLELGDSALYFCASSAEAGVGLETQYFGPGTRLLVL.

This clone has more than one count but fewer than ten. J is TRBJ1-4 and V is TRBV5-5; tentative D call: TRBD1 (6 bases). CDR1 is SGHKS and CDR2 is YYEKEE in the germline V gene (reference sequence). V gave up 3 bases and J gave up 0 bases, with 12 bases separating them. This CDR3 is built from 16 residues. In DNA, the CDR3 is TGTGCCAGCAGCTACAGGGTGGGAGCAACTAATGAAAAACTGTTTTTT. Protein: CASSYRVGATNEKLFF.

The chain carries TRBV18 and TRBJ1-2; 10 nucleotides match TRBD1. Germline values: CDR1 KGHSH, CDR2 LQKENI. Trimming removed 3 bases from V and 2 bases from J; junction bases left unmatched: 6. CDR3 length: 16 amino acids. The CDR3 region has the DNA TGTGCCAGCTCACCCCCCGGGGGACAGGGGAACTATGGCTACACCTTC. Protein product: CASSPPGGQGNYGYTF.

This clone was detected only a few times. A junction end diverges from the germline sequence, so it may reflect a read error. The gene calls are TRBV7-9 and TRBJ1-5; TRBD1 aligns across 9 bases. Germline-derived CDR1 and CDR2 are SEHNR and FQNEAQ (reference sequence). The CDR3 loop spans 14 amino acids. The DNA for the CDR3 is TGCGCCAGCAGCCAGAGGACAGGGGATCAGCCCCAGCATTTT. Its protein is CASSQRTGDQPQHF.

The table lists this clone with a few counts. V usage is TRBV9 and J usage is TRBJ2-1, with D possibly being TRBD2 (6 bases). V gave up 4 bases and J gave up 0 bases, with 11 bases separating them. The CDR3 loop spans 15 amino acids. Germline CDR1 and CDR2: SGDLS and YYNGEE. The CDR3 region has the DNA TGTGCCAGCAGCTTTAGCGGAAGCTCCTACAATGAGCAGTTCTTC. This sequence encodes CASSFSGSSYNEQFF.

This clone appeared a few times. The J gene is TRBJ2-7, the V gene TRBV7-9; D gene unclear. Germline V gene sequence: CDR1 SEHNR, CDR2 FQNEAQ (reference sequence). The CDR3 has 15 residues. The V and J ends lost 2 bases and 1 base respectively, with 12 bases between them. The CDR3, as DNA: TGTGCCAGCAGCTTACTTGGCGGAAGATCCTACGAGCAGTACTTC. It specifies CASSLLGGRSYEQYF.

The V gene is TRBV19, the J gene TRBJ2-5, with TRBD1 matching over 7 bases. The assigned J gene may be wrong: the sequence end matches TRBJ2-7 better. CDR3 size: 14 residues. The germline V gene encodes CDR1 LNHDA and CDR2 SQIVND (reference sequence). The CDR3 DNA follows: TGTGCCAGTAGTACTTCACAGGGGAACTACGAGCAGTACTTC. It specifies CASSTSQGNYEQYF.

The gene calls are TRBV4-2 and TRBJ1-1; TRBD1 matches 9 bases. The CDR3 consists of 16 residues. J gave up 4 bases and V 2 bases, and 8 bases lay outside the gene matches. Germline V gene data show CDR1 as LGHNA and CDR2 as YNFKEQ. CDR3 DNA sequence: TGTGCCAGCAGCCAATTGCCGGGACAGGGAGGCACTGAAGCTTTCTTT. Translated: CASSQLPGQGGTEAFF.

This clone counts as medium-sized. The V gene is TRBV7-9, the J gene TRBJ2-2, with D hard to call. Deletions cut 1 base from V and 1 base from J, with 4 bases between. Germline V gene lookup returns CDR1 SEHNR and CDR2 FQNEAQ (reference sequence). The CDR3 runs 14 residues. The CDR3 spells CASSLGVNTGELFF. As DNA, the CDR3 is TGTGCCAGCAGCTTAGGAGTGAACACCGGGGAGCTGTTTTTT.

The chain combines TRBV2 with TRBJ2-7, with 12 nucleotides matching TRBD2. The CDR3 spans 13 residues. The V gene's germline CDR1 is SNHLY and CDR2 FYNNEI. Unmatched junction bases numbered 2, after V lost 7 bases and J lost 4 bases. The CDR3: CASKTSGSYEQYF. Written as DNA, the CDR3 is TGTGCCAGCAAGACTAGCGGGAGTTACGAGCAGTACTTC.

This clone was detected a few times. The CDR3 is CASSFIAGDQTQYF. In DNA, the CDR3 is TGTGCCAGCAGTTTTATAGCGGGAGACCAGACCCAGTACTTC. The chain has TRBV28 and TRBJ2-5; 9 nucleotides match TRBD2. The CDR3 is made up of 14 amino acids. J was trimmed by 6 bases and V by 3 bases; bases with no gene match: 5. Germline values: CDR1 MDHEN, CDR2 SYDVKM.

This clone appeared once. V is TRBV30 and J is TRBJ2-7; 9 bases are shared with TRBD2. Germline-derived CDR1 and CDR2 are GTSNPN and SVGIG (reference sequence). The CDR3 runs to 15 residues. V lost 1 base to trimming and J lost 3 bases; unmatched junction nucleotides: 7. CDR3 sequence (DNA): TGTGCCTGGAGTGGAGCCGGGACTAGCTACTACGAGCAGTACTTC. Residues: CAWSGAGTSYYEQYF.

The chain combines TRBV19 with TRBJ2-6, with 9 bases lining up with TRBD2. J was trimmed by 3 bases and V by 7 bases; bases with no gene match: 4. The CDR3 loop spans 15 amino acids. Germline CDR1 LNHDA, CDR2 SQIVND (reference sequence). In nucleotides, the CDR3 is TGTGCCAGTACCATTAGCGGGAGTGGGGCCAACGTCCTGACTTTC. Translated: CASTISGSGANVLTF.

This rearrangement joins TRBV18 to TRBJ1-2; perhaps TRBD1 as D (5 bases). The length of the CDR3 is 16 residues. Germline V lookup: CDR1 KGHSH, CDR2 LQKENI. Trimming took off 4 bases at V and 4 bases at J, with 19 bases between the two ends. This chain's CDR3 is CASSLYRTTDRYGYTF. The CDR3 DNA follows: TGTGCCAGCTCACTTTACCGGACGACAGACCGCTATGGCTACACCTTC.